These T cell receptor beta chains were read from a single sample in a study of blood T cell repertoires in COVID-19. The assay was immunoSEQ multiplex PCR, and TCRdb's table has in-frame clones only and misses some. This sample has more than 250,000 clones, with approximately 92% found just once. Sequencing was performed on PBMCs or T cells enriched from blood (not recorded which). These TCRs come from a woman younger than 45 who had recovered from COVID-19. CDR3s include the opening cysteine and the closing phenylalanine or tryptophan. Fields, in order: J gene, V gene, D gene, CDR3 protein. D genes are given only for firm matches.

TRBJ2-1,TRBV7-2,.,CASSLGGLSNNEQFF
TRBJ1-2,TRBV4-1,.,CASSQVTGSYGYTF
TRBJ1-1,TRBV5-5,.,CASSRYEVTEAFF
TRBJ1-1,TRBV7-8,TRBD1,CASSFGTDKNTEAFF
TRBJ1-6,TRBV6-1,.,CASSEVGGASPLHF
TRBJ1-1,TRBV5-4,TRBD1,CASSLGVGGITEAFF
TRBJ2-2,TRBV4-1,.,CASSQESTTNTGELFF
TRBJ2-1,TRBV7-9,.,CASSPNYLNEQFF
TRBJ1-1,TRBV15,TRBD1,CATSRGDRGQKKAFF
TRBJ1-3,TRBV2,TRBD1,CASSEFYGTGSGNTIYF
TRBJ2-1,TRBV3-1/TRBV3-2,TRBD2,CASSSGTSGSNEQFF
TRBJ2-7,TRBV4-3,.,CASSLGRQSSYEQYF
TRBJ1-4,TRBV7-9,TRBD1,CASSRGQQNEKLFF
TRBJ1-5,TRBV5-1,TRBD1,CASSKGQGGNQPQHF
TRBJ2-1,TRBV5-4,TRBD2,CASSQTSGSPHEQFF
TRBJ2-7,TRBV9,TRBD2,CASSVVPSGSTYEQYF
TRBJ2-1,TRBV18,TRBD2,CASSPKLAGGLSSYNEQFF